Shown below are 13 T cell receptor beta chains from a single sample sequenced in a study of identical twins. MiXCR, applied by TCRdb to the 5' RACE reads, yields one record per CDR3 protein. Here the sample spans some 660,000 distinct CDR3 sequences, over 8.5% being singletons. This same sample was also taken into another study, of yellow fever vaccine responses in identical twins.

Sequencing was done on a sample of PBMCs. Receptor source: a woman between 18 and 30 years old in good health.

This clonotype was seen only a few times. This sequence joins TRBV28 and TRBJ2-4; 9 bases agree with TRBD1. CDR3 size: 14 residues. Germline assignment: CDR1 MDHEN and CDR2 SYDVKM. V was pared by 3 bases and J by 3 bases, with 0 bases of the junction left unmatched. In DNA form, the CDR3 reads TGTGCCAGCAGTTTGACAGGGGGCAAAAACATTCAGTACTTC. The encoded protein is CASSLTGGKNIQYF.

The rearrangement uses TRBV27 and TRBJ1-5; D ambiguous. Trimming removed 3 bases from V and 0 bases from J, with 9 bases in between. Germline assignment: CDR1 MNHEY and CDR2 SMNVEV (reference sequence). The CDR3 runs to 15 residues. CDR3 sequence: CASSFSGNSNQPQHF. The CDR3 DNA is TGTGCCAGCAGTTTTAGTGGCAATAGCAATCAGCCCCAGCATTTT.

V gene TRBV30 combines with J gene TRBJ2-5; the match to TRBD1 covers 10 bases. V lost 1 base to trimming and J lost 6 bases; unmatched junction nucleotides: 11. This CDR3 comprises 16 residues. CDR1 and CDR2 (germline): GTSNPN, SVGIG (reference sequence). DNA of the CDR3: TGTGCCTGGAGTGGGGACAGGGGACCCGGGGTGAAGACCCAGTACTTC. This translates into CAWSGDRGPGVKTQYF.

The chain employs TRBV27 and TRBJ2-6; D may be TRBD1 (6 bases). V gave up 8 bases and J gave up 1 base, with 12 bases separating them. The CDR3 runs to 15 residues. Germline-derived CDR1 and CDR2 are MNHEY and SMNVEV (reference sequence). CDR3 nucleotides: TGTGCCAGCCATACAGGGAAATCTGGGGCCAACGTCCTGACTTTC. It is translated as CASHTGKSGANVLTF.

This clonotype was observed at least ten times. The V gene is TRBV12-3 or TRBV12-4, the J gene TRBJ2-7; D perhaps matches TRBD1 (6 bases). Trimming took off 6 bases at V and 1 base at J, with 13 bases between the two ends. The CDR3 has 14 residues. The CDR3: CASREDRSSYEQYF. CDR3 DNA sequence: TGTGCCAGCAGGGAAGACAGGTCGTCCTACGAGCAGTACTTC.

This clonotype came up a few times. A much larger clonotype is one base distant, so this may be a read error. This sequence joins TRBV4-2 and TRBJ2-1; TRBD2 aligns across 7 bases. The CDR3 runs 15 residues. Germline lookup yields CDR1 LGHNA and CDR2 YNFKEQ. V shed 1 base, J shed 2 bases, and the junction held 2 bases outside the gene matches. The CDR3 spells CASSQGEGPYNEQFF. The CDR3 nucleotides read TGTGCCAGCAGCCAAGGGGAGGGCCCCTACAATGAGCAGTTCTTC.

This sequence joins TRBV5-1 and TRBJ2-1, with 7 bases fitting TRBD1. The junction had 7 bases not matched to a gene; V was cut back by 4 bases and J by 3 bases. Germline CDR1 and CDR2: SGHRS and YFSETQ. CDR3 length: 15 residues. The CDR3 loop reads CASSVTGTDYNEQFF. In DNA form, the CDR3 reads TGCGCCAGCAGCGTCACCGGGACAGACTACAATGAGCAGTTCTTC.

The J gene is TRBJ2-7, the V gene TRBV18; D is unclear. The CDR3 sequence is 14 residues long. V lost 3 bases and J 2 bases, leaving 11 bases between the germline ends. Germline V CDR1 and CDR2: KGHSH, LQKENI. The CDR3, as DNA: TGTGCCAGCTCACCGATTGGCCGGGCCTACGAGCAGTACTTC. Encoded protein: CASSPIGRAYEQYF.

V is TRBV12-5 and J is TRBJ2-2, with 10 positions matching TRBD2. Germline V gene lookup returns CDR1 LGHNT and CDR2 FRNRAP. The trim removed 2 bases at V and 6 bases at J, leaving 3 bases unmatched. The CDR3 runs 15 residues. CDR3: CASGLSGGAAGELFF. CDR3 bases: TGTGCTAGTGGTTTGAGCGGGGGGGCCGCCGGGGAGCTGTTTTTT. Full variable domain (outside the CDR3, taken from reference TRBV12-5 and TRBJ2-2): DARVTQTPRHKVTEMGQEVTMRCQPILGHNTVFWYRQTMMQGLELLAYFRNRAPLDDSGMPKDRFSAEMPDATLATLKIQPSEPRDSAVYFCASGLSGGAAGELFFGEGSRLTVL.

The V call is TRBV29-1, the J call TRBJ2-2; 7 nucleotides agree with TRBD1. The germline gives CDR1 SQVTM, CDR2 ANQGSEA. Losses at the gene ends were 2 bases for V and 5 bases for J; bases not matched to a gene: 5. The CDR3 is 14 amino acids. The DNA for the CDR3 is TGCAGCGTTGAAAAACAGGGGAGAACCGGGGAGCTGTTTTTT. The encoded protein is CSVEKQGRTGELFF.

This chain uses TRBV5-1 with TRBJ1-3, with a weak D call TRBD1 (5 bases). Deletions cut 0 bases from V and 3 bases from J, with 10 bases between. This CDR3 is built from 15 residues. From germline, CDR1 is SGHRS and CDR2 YFSETQ. CDR3 sequence reads: CASSLETGDGNTIYF. As DNA, the CDR3 is TGCGCCAGCAGCTTGGAAACAGGAGATGGAAACACCATATATTTT.

This sequence joins TRBV9 and TRBJ2-5; TRBD2 is a possible D gene (5 bases). The germline V and J ends were trimmed by 2 bases and 5 bases, with 16 bases remaining between them. This CDR3 is 15 amino acids long. Germline CDR1 is SGDLS and CDR2 is YYNGEE. This chain's CDR3 is CASSVFFEGGETQYF. The DNA for the CDR3 is TGTGCCAGCAGCGTTTTTTTTGAGGGTGGCGAGACCCAGTACTTC.

In its sample, this clonotype was seen many times. V and J are TRBV6-1 and TRBJ2-2, with 12 bases matching TRBD2. In germline, CDR1 is MNHNS, CDR2 SASEGT. The CDR3 has 15 amino acids. Losses at the gene ends were 6 bases for V and 1 base for J; bases not matched to a gene: 0. The DNA of the CDR3 is TGTGCCAGCAGACTAGCGGGGGGGAACACCGGGGAGCTGTTTTTT. Protein sequence: CASRLAGGNTGELFF.